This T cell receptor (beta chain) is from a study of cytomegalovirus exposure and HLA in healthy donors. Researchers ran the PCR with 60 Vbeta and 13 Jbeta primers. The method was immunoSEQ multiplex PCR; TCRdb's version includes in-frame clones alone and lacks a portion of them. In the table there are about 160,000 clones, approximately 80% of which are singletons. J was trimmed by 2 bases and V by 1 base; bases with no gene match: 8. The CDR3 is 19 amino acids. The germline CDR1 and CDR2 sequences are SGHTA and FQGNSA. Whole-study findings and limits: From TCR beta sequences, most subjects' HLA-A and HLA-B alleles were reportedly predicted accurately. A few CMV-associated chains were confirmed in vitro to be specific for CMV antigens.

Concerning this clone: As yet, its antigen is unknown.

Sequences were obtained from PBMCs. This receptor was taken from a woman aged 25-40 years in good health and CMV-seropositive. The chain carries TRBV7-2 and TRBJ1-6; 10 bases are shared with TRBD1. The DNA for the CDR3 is TGTGCCAGCAGCTTAGTTCCCGCGACAGGGGGCGCCTATAATTCACCCCTCCACTTT. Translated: CASSLVPATGGAYNSPLHF.